This entry describes one T cell receptor (beta chain). Its antigen is still unknown. One base away there is no much larger clone; base qualities are not given. This entry belongs to a study of T cell responses to AZD1222 COVID-19 vaccine (dated by TCRdb to the early 2020s). Regarding the study in general: AZD1222 recipients whose second dose came at about 4 weeks and those whose second dose came at about 12 weeks were combined into one group, since spike-specific TCR depth and breadth did not differ between the two schedules. A total of 233 trial participants underwent TCR sequencing, of whom about 200 had received two doses of AZD1222 and roughly 26 had received two doses of the MenACWY control vaccine. Trial participants were enrolled by age into 18-55, 56-69 and 70-plus year subgroups, with around 150, 28 and 57 TCR-sequenced participants respectively. Points the paper makes about the study in general: In the small 56-69-year group, the increase in depth fell short of significance, most likely because of low power. Participants were mostly white British, with more females than males. The authors suggested clonal diversity may have been underestimated. Spike-specific TCR breadth and depth rose significantly after two AZD1222 doses compared with day 0 and with MenACWY recipients. The whole spike protein was spanned by vaccine-associated CD4 TCRs, and dominant responses were seen in regions 160-218 and 743-854. Conclusions about previously exposed vaccinees are limited because only 5 or 6 AZD1222 recipients were SARS-CoV-2 seropositive at baseline. Nearly half of unique spike-specific TCRs reportedly recognized epitopes outside regions mutated in the B.1.351 and B.1.1.7 variants. Because no samples from the day 14 peak response were available, repertoires could be characterized only after the peak T cell response.

In light of the paper, this sample's time point label describes: baseline before first vaccination. Vaccinee samples came from UK trials COV001 and COV002, including a single-blind randomized controlled phase 2/3 trial of AZD1222 (ChAdOx1 nCoV-19) in healthy adults. Trial participant PBMC samples were collected at day 0 and day 28 after the second dose for TCRbeta chain sequencing. Counted from cysteine to phenylalanine, this CDR3 has 11 amino acids. The only DNA kept is the CDR3, 33 bases in frame from the first base. The V end loses 3 bases and the J end loses 7 bases, and a stretch of 10 bases separates them. Based on the germline V gene (reference sequence), the CDR1 and CDR2 sequences are DFQATT and SNEGSKA. The CDR3 regions of human TCRbeta chains were analyzed by immunosequencing. The paper's processing steps were these. Repertoire TCRs were checked for matches against a reference library of SARS-CoV-2-specific TCRs that had been generated using the MIRA antigen-specificity platform. Breadth meant the fraction of unique TCRs that were SARS-CoV-2-associated, whereas depth meant the fraction of total T cells that were SARS-CoV-2-associated. Each spike-specific TCR was assigned to its reactive spike region and to a CD4 or CD8 class using the MIRA data. Log10-transformed breadth and depth values were compared by one-way ANOVA with Sidak's multiple comparisons tests. As stored in TCRdb, this immuneACCESS dataset retains in-frame rearrangements with V and J assigned. A fraction of the clones does not appear; measured against another copy, unresolved V genes explain less than half of the discrepancy, and the remainder lacks a known reason. V and J calls and clone size are copied from that table; D and trimming were computed from the DNA. The sample data list around 180,000 clones, and approximately 90% of these were observed just once. 2% to 3% of the sample is taken by the ten largest.

The chain uses TRBV20-1 and TRBJ2-7, with the D gene too uncertain to name. The TCR originated in an adult in good health. The sample here was peripheral blood, taken on day 0 of AZD1222 vaccination. This receptor carries the CDR3 CSASSHGEQYF. The nucleotide sequence reads TGCAGTGCTAGTTCTCACGGTGAGCAGTACTTC.